Sequencing of this TCR beta chain was carried out in a study of PD-L1 blockade in urothelial cancer. The CDR3 contains 15 residues. CDR1 is MNHNS, CDR2 SASEGT, per germline. After removal of 4 bases from V and 4 bases from J, the junction contained 7 bases not matched to a gene. The repertoire was sequenced with immunoSEQ multiplex PCR; TCRdb's copy has only in-frame clones and lacks some. The top ten hold 1.7% of the sample, which has about 120,000 clones, approximately 90% seen once. Noted time point: peripheral blood 6 weeks after treatment start. The V call is TRBV6-1, the J call TRBJ2-3, with 8 bases fitting TRBD2. This specimen was PBMCs, taken around atezolizumab (anti-PD-L1) treatment. The TCR was taken from a man in his sixties with urothelial cancer. The CDR3 here is CASSGVSGTPDTQYF. CDR3 coding DNA: TGTGCCAGCAGTGGTGTTAGCGGGACTCCAGATACGCAGTATTTT.